The 2 T cell receptor beta chains given below trace back to one sample, sequenced in a study of blood T cell repertoires in COVID-19 (TCRdb year 2020). Libraries came from the immunoSEQ multiplex PCR assay. The clones in this table, taken by TCRdb from immuneACCESS, are in-frame only. Not every clone is retained; where verified, under half of the shortfall comes from an unresolved V gene, and the cause of the rest is unknown. The sample table shows roughly 380,000 clones, and approximately 91% are seen once. The top ten constitute around 1.5% of the sample. Sequencing input: peripheral blood. The receptors here all came from a middle-aged woman with COVID-19, enrolled during active disease.

This chain connects TRBV12-2 to TRBJ2-1; the listed D gene, TRBD2, was not tested against the DNA. TRBV12-2 is classified as a pseudogene. CDR3 length equals 14 residues. CDR3 in amino acids: CASRLGSGGNEQFF. The CDR3 DNA sequence: TGTGCAAGTCGCTTGGGTTCGGGGGGAAATGAGCAGTTCTTC.

The rearrangement uses TRBV7-2 and TRBJ1-2; TRBD1 aligns across 7 bases. The CDR3 spans 15 residues. The V gene's germline CDR1 is SGHTA and CDR2 FQGNSA. V shed 6 bases and J 2 bases; nucleotides not matched to a gene: 9. As DNA, the CDR3 is TGTGCCAGCAGACAAGGGGGCAGGGGGAACTATGGCTACACCTTC. Translating gives CASRQGGRGNYGYTF.